The rows below give T cell receptor beta chains drawn from one sample of a study of regulatory T cells in long-lasting Graves disease. Each CDR3 protein is one row after TCRdb ran MiXCR on the multiplex PCR reads. The sample gives 500,000 to 700,000 distinct CDR3 sequences, 15% to 20% of which show up once; 18% is in the top ten. Separately, the same data were catalogued under a study of T cells in Graves' hyperthyroidism and ophthalmopathy.

Material: peripheral blood mononuclear cells (PBMCs), obtained at new diagnosis, from a patient treated with antithyroid drugs. These receptors all come from a woman in her twenties or thirties with Graves disease. The CDR3 runs from the conserved cysteine through the conserved F or W. The order of the fields is clone size, D gene, V gene, J gene, CDR3 DNA, CDR3 protein. D genes are given only for firm matches. Clone size appears in some rows only: once, few, many, or a class for an expanded clone.

>few|TRBD1|TRBV5-1|TRBJ2-1
TGCGCCAGCGCCGGGACAGGGGGACACAATGAGCAGTTCTTC
CASAGTGGHNEQFF
>few|.|TRBV5-1|TRBJ2-6
TGCGCCAGCAGCTTGGTGGCCCTGGGGAGCTCTGGGGCCAACGTCCTGACTTTC
CASSLVALGSSGANVLTF
>many|TRBD2|TRBV20-1|TRBJ2-7
TGCAGTGCTGGCGGGACTAGCCAAGCGGGGACCTTTAGCGAGCAGTACTTC
CSAGGTSQAGTFSEQYF
>.|TRBD2|TRBV5-1|TRBJ2-2
TGCGCCAGCAGCGAGACTAGCGGAAGGACCGGGGAGCTGTTTTTT
CASSETSGRTGELFF
>many|.|TRBV28|TRBJ2-5
TGTGCCAGCAAGGGTGCTGGGGGATTCCAAGAGACCCAGTACTTC
CASKGAGGFQETQYF
>many|.|TRBV28|TRBJ1-1
TGTGCCAGCACCTCGGACAGATACACTGAAGCTTTCTTT
CASTSDRYTEAFF
>.|.|TRBV7-6|TRBJ1-1
TGTGCCAGCAGTCCCAGGCCAGGCGTGAACACTGAAGCTTTCTTT
CASSPRPGVNTEAFF
>few|.|TRBV6-1|TRBJ2-4
TGTGCCAGCAGACCCCATAGGGCCGGGGCCAAAAACATTCAGTACTTC
CASRPHRAGAKNIQYF
>.|.|TRBV29-1|TRBJ1-1
TGCAGCGTTGAATACAGTCGCACTGAAGCTTTCTTT
CSVEYSRTEAFF
>many|.|TRBV20-1|TRBJ2-1
TGCAGTGCTGCCTGGGCGGACACTGATTTGGTGCAGTTCTTC
CSAAWADTDLVQFF
>.|TRBD1|TRBV20-1|TRBJ1-2
TGCAGTGCTAGCAGACAGGGAGTCTACACCTTC
CSASRQGVYTF
>many|.|TRBV28|TRBJ2-5
TGTGCCAGCATCCCCAGGGTGAAGACACAAGAGACCCAGTACTTC
CASIPRVKTQETQYF
>many|.|TRBV10-3|TRBJ2-2
TGTGCCATCAGCCAATGGGCTAGGACTAACACCGGGGAGCTGTTTTTT
CAISQWARTNTGELFF
>few|TRBD1|TRBV12-3/TRBV12-4|TRBJ2-7
TGTGCCAGCACCGACCGGACAGGGGACGAGCAGTACTTC
CASTDRTGDEQYF
>many|TRBD2|TRBV6-2/TRBV6-3|TRBJ2-1
TGTGCCAGCACTCTAGCGGGAGGTACCAGCTCCTACAATGAGCAGTTCTTC
CASTLAGGTSSYNEQFF
>.|.|TRBV10-3|TRBJ2-7
TGTGCCATCAGTGATTCAACAGGGATAGGCTCCTACGAGCAGTACTTC
CAISDSTGIGSYEQYF
>many|TRBD2|TRBV13|TRBJ2-7
TGTGCCAGCAGTTTCGGGAGGGGAATCTCCTACGAGCAGTACTTC
CASSFGRGISYEQYF
>many|TRBD1|TRBV12-3/TRBV12-4|TRBJ1-1
TGTGCCAGCAGTTTAGCTTTGACAGGGGGCAACACTGAAGCTTTCTTT
CASSLALTGGNTEAFF
>many|TRBD1|TRBV6-2/TRBV6-3|TRBJ2-7
TGTGCCAGCAGTGAAGCGGACAGGGGGATCCACGAGCAGTACTTC
CASSEADRGIHEQYF
>many|TRBD2|TRBV28|TRBJ2-1
TGTGCCAGCAGTCCGACAGGTGTAAGCGGGAGAGGGCTAAATGAGCAGTTCTTC
CASSPTGVSGRGLNEQFF
>many|.|TRBV2|TRBJ1-4
TGTGCCAGCAGTGCGTTGTGGGGTGAACTGTTTTTT
CASSALWGELFF
>.|TRBD1|TRBV3-1|TRBJ1-1
TGTGCCAGCAGCTTTTGGGACAGGGCCACTGAAGCTTTCTTT
CASSFWDRATEAFF
>.|.|TRBV20-1|TRBJ2-3
TGCAGTGCACGAATACTGTCCCTCTACACAGATACGCAGTATTTT
CSARILSLYTDTQYF
>many|.|TRBV6-1|TRBJ1-5
TGTGCCAGCAGTGAAAAACCACCCGACAGGTACAATCAGCCCCAGCATTTT
CASSEKPPDRYNQPQHF
>many|.|TRBV6-1|TRBJ1-2
TGTGCCAGCAGTACCGCAGCTAACTATGGCTACACCTTC
CASSTAANYGYTF
>many|TRBD2|TRBV10-3|TRBJ2-3
TGTGCCATCGCCGGACTAGCGGGAGGGCCCCTCAGCACAGATACGCAGTATTTT
CAIAGLAGGPLSTDTQYF
>few|.|TRBV19|TRBJ1-1
TGTGCCAGGCTCGGGGCGGAAATGAACACTGAAGCTTTCTTT
CARLGAEMNTEAFF
>many|TRBD1|TRBV11-2|TRBJ2-2
TGTGCCAGCAGCTTTTCAGGGGGTTACGCCGGGGAGCTGTTTTTT
CASSFSGGYAGELFF
>.|TRBD1|TRBV7-9|TRBJ1-2
TGTGCCAGCAGCCCCAGACAGGGGGGGGAGTATGGCTACACCTTC
CASSPRQGGEYGYTF
>.|TRBD1|TRBV6-1|TRBJ1-2
TGTGCCAGCAGGCCCTACAGCGGACAGGGACGTGGCCACACCTTC
CASRPYSGQGRGHTF
>many|.|TRBV6-2/TRBV6-3|TRBJ2-3
TGTGCCAGCAGAGACGATTGGGGGGTATGGGATACGCAGTATTTT
CASRDDWGVWDTQYF
>many|.|TRBV11-2|TRBJ2-1
TGTGCCAGCAGCTTAGGATATGAGCAGTTCTTC
CASSLGYEQFF
>few|TRBD1|TRBV28|TRBJ1-5
TGTGCCAGCGGGACAGGGGGGAGCAATCAGCCCCAGCATTTT
CASGTGGSNQPQHF
>.|TRBD1|TRBV6-1|TRBJ2-6
TGTGCCAGCAGCGTGACAGGGTTCGGGGCCAACGTCCTGACTTTC
CASSVTGFGANVLTF
>few|.|TRBV9|TRBJ2-2
TGTGCCAGCAGCGTCGGGGACCTAGACACCGGGGAGCTGTTTTTT
CASSVGDLDTGELFF
>few|TRBD2|TRBV6-2/TRBV6-3|TRBJ2-1
TGTGCCAGCAGTGAAGCGGGGGGAGGGCAGTTCTTC
CASSEAGGGQFF
>.|.|TRBV7-3|TRBJ2-7
TGTGCCAGCAGCTTACGGGGCGGGGCGAGAGAGCAGTACTTC
CASSLRGGAREQYF
>many|TRBD1|TRBV28|TRBJ2-2
TGTGCCACCCCTAAAGCGGGACAGGGGACCGGGGAGCTGTTTTTT
CATPKAGQGTGELFF
>.|.|TRBV10-3|TRBJ2-7
TGTGCCATCAGTGAGTCTGGGGGCGCGTGGGAGCAGTACTTC
CAISESGGAWEQYF
>few|.|TRBV7-2|TRBJ1-2
TGTGCCAGCAGCTTATTCGTCTCGTGGGGGAACTATGGCTACACCTTC
CASSLFVSWGNYGYTF
>few|.|TRBV12-3/TRBV12-4|TRBJ2-5
TGTGCCAGCAGTACGGTTTTCGGAAGGGGGGAGACCCAGTACTTC
CASSTVFGRGETQYF
>few|.|TRBV19|TRBJ2-2
TGTGCCAGTAGTATAACGACAGTTAACACCGGGGAGCTGTTTTTT
CASSITTVNTGELFF
>few|TRBD1|TRBV29-1|TRBJ2-3
TGCAGCGTTGATCAGGGGACAGGGAGCACAGATACGCAGTATTTT
CSVDQGTGSTDTQYF
>many|TRBD1|TRBV27|TRBJ1-1
TGTGCCAGCACCCCATCTCGGGACAGGGCCACTGAAGCTTTCTTT
CASTPSRDRATEAFF
>many|.|TRBV7-3|TRBJ2-1
TGTGCCAGCACCGACGGGCAGAACAATGAGCAGTTCTTC
CASTDGQNNEQFF
>many|.|TRBV3-1|TRBJ1-1
TGCGCCAGCAGCCAGGCTCCGAACACTGAAGCTTTCTTT
CASSQAPNTEAFF
>many|TRBD2|TRBV10-3|TRBJ2-7
TGTGCCATCAGTGACCCGGGACTAGCGGGGGGCTACGAGCAGTACTTC
CAISDPGLAGGYEQYF